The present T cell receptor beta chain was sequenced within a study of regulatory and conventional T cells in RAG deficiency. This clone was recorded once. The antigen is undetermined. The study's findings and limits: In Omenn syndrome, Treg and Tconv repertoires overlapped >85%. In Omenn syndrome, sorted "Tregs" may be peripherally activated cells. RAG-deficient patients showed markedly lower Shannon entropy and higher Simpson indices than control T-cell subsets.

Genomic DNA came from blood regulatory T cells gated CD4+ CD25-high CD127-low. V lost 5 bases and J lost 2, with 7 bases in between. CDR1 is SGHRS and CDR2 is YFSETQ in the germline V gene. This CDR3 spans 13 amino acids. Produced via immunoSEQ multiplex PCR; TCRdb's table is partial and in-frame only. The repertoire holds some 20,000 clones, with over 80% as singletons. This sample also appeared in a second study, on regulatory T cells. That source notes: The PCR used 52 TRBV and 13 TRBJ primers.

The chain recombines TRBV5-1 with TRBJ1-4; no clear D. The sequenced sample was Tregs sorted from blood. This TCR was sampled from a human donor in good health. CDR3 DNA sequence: TGCGCCAGCAGTCGTGGTACTAATGAAAAACTGTTTTTT. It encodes CASSRGTNEKLFF.